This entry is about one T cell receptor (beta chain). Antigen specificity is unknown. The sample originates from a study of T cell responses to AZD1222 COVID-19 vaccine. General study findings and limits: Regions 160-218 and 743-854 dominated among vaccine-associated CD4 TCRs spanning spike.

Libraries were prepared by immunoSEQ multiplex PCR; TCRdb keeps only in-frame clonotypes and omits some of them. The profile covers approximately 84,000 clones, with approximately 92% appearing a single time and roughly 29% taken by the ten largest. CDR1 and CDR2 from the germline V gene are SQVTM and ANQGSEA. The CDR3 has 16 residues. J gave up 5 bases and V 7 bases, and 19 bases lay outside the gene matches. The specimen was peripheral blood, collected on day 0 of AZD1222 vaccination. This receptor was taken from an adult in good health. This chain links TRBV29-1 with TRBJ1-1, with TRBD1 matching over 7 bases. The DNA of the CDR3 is TGCAGCGGAGCGGAGAAGGCAGGGGGACGAACGACTGAAGCTTTCTTT. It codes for CSGAEKAGGRTTEAFF.